This T cell receptor beta chain emerged from a study of T cell responses to AZD1222 COVID-19 vaccine. The study, taken as a whole, reports: The number of AZD1222 recipients seropositive at baseline was only five to seven. Dominant at 160-218 and 743-854, vaccine-associated CD4 TCRs also spanned spike.

The germline V gene encodes CDR1 MGHDK and CDR2 SYGVNS. This CDR3 region has 15 residues. V shed 4 bases, J shed 7 bases, and the junction held 9 bases outside the gene matches. Only a few counts were recorded for this clone. What it binds is not known. Pooled samples include second doses given at about 4 or 12 weeks. Generated by immunoSEQ multiplex PCR, the TCRdb table keeps only in-frame clones and is missing some. The repertoire holds 100,000 to 150,000 clones, with around 84% as singletons. Here the sequenced sample was peripheral blood, taken 28 days after the second AZD1222 dose. The receptor's source is an adult who received the AZD1222 COVID-19 vaccine. V and J are TRBV25-1 and TRBJ1-2, with 10 bases aligning to TRBD1. In nucleotides, the CDR3 is TGTGCCAGCAGTGCATTCCCGGGACAGGGGTCTGGCTACACCTTC. Translating gives CASSAFPGQGSGYTF.